This T cell receptor beta chain was documented in a study of vaccination and CD4 T cells after COVID-19. Study as a whole: Six men and four women formed the convalescents, two being Hispanic. Overlapping spike peptides of SARS-CoV-2, HCoV-NL63, HCoV-OC43 and HCoV-229E were used, and cells were stimulated with them. Each participant underwent a two-dose regimen of either the BNT162b2 or the mRNA-1273 vaccine. General study points: Median SARS-CoV-2-reactive clonotypes rose from roughly 22 to 38, not significantly.

Stated treatment: roughly 10-day PBMC culture with coronavirus spike peptide pools or control peptides (ViraFEST assay). Cultured CD4+ T cell DNA was sequenced using the Oncomine TCR Beta short-read assay. TCRdb called the PCR reads again in MiXCR, with one record for every CDR3 protein. This sample has more than 15,000 distinct CDR3 sequences, with approximately 47% found just once. About this clonotype: Its antigen is not identified.

The CDR3 is 15 residues long. The ends lost 6 bases at V and 5 bases at J; junction bases unmatched: 11. The germline gives CDR1 MNHEY, CDR2 SMNVEV (reference sequence). Sample: CD4+ T cells from blood, cultured in vitro, taken before SARS-CoV-2 vaccination. This sequence originates from a human donor who received a COVID-19 vaccine. This chain links TRBV27 with TRBJ1-1, with 8 bases identical to TRBD1. The CDR3 coding sequence is TGTGCCAGCAGAAAAGAAAGGACAGGGAGGACTGAAGCTTTCTTT. Protein product: CASRKERTGRTEAFF.